The TCR beta chain under discussion was sequenced for a study of blood T cell repertoires in COVID-19. The germline gives CDR1 SGHNT, CDR2 YYREEE (reference sequence). With 5 bases removed from V and 3 bases from J, the gap between germline ends came to 10 bases. The CDR3 contains 13 residues. Libraries were prepared by immunoSEQ multiplex PCR; TCRdb keeps only in-frame clonotypes and omits some of them. Found here are approximately 170,000 clones, around four fifths of them singletons; the top ten hold roughly 8%. This receptor was taken from a woman between 45 and 60 years old who had recovered from COVID-19. V and J are TRBV5-4 and TRBJ2-3; D unresolved. Sequencing used PBMCs or T cells enriched from blood (not recorded which). CDR3 nucleotides: TGTGCCAGCAGTCTCCCGGTTACAGATACGCAGTATTTT. Translated, it gives CASSLPVTDTQYF. The complete variable domain, with remaining parts taken from reference TRBV5-4 and TRBJ2-3, reads ETGVTQSPTHLIKTRGQQVTLRCSSQSGHNTVSWYQQALGQGPQFIFQYYREEENGRGNFPPRFSGLQFPNYSSELNVNALELDDSALYLCASSLPVTDTQYFGPGTRLTVL.